This paragraph reports one T cell receptor (beta chain). The antigen is unknown. The repertoire was sequenced with immunoSEQ multiplex PCR; TCRdb's copy has only in-frame clones and lacks some. The table has about 45,000 clones, over 70% seen once; the top ten hold 18%. The data originate from a study of T cell responses to AZD1222 COVID-19 vaccine. General study findings and limits: White British donors predominated, females outnumbered males, and clonal diversity was possibly underestimated.

This TCR came from an adult who received the AZD1222 COVID-19 vaccine. The sample consisted of peripheral blood, taken 28 days after the second AZD1222 dose.

CDR3 sequence (DNA): TGCGCCAGCAGCTTGAGACAGGGAGGTTCACCCCTCCACTTT. Translating gives CASSLRQGGSPLHF. The chain couples TRBV5-1 to TRBJ1-6; 7 bases map to TRBD1. This CDR3 contains 14 residues. Per germline, CDR1 SGHRS and CDR2 YFSETQ. V lost 1 base to trimming and J lost 9 bases; unmatched junction nucleotides: 4.